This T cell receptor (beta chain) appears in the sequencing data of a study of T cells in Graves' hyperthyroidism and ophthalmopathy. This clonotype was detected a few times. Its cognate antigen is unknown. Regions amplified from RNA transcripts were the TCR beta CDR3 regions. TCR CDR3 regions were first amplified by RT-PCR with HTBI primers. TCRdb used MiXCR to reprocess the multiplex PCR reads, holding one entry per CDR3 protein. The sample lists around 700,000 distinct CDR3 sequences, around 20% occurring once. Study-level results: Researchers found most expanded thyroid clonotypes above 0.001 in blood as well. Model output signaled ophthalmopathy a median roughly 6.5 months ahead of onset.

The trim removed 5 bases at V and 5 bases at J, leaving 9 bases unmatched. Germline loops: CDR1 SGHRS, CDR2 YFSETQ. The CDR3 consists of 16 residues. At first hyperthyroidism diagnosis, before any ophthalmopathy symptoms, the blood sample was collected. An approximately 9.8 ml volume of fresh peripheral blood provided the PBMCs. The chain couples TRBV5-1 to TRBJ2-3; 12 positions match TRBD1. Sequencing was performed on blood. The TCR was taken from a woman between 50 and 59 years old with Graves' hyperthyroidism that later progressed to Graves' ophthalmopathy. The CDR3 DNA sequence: TGCGCCAGCAGTTTCGTGGGACAGGGGGCTAAAGATACGCAGTATTTT. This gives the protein CASSFVGQGAKDTQYF.